These 24 T cell receptor beta chains share one sample of origin, sequenced in a study of neurological immune-mediated disorders. TCRdb re-called the 5' RACE reads through MiXCR, storing one row per CDR3 protein. This table holds tens of thousands of distinct CDR3 sequences, 5.2% found once. Sequencing was performed on PBMCs. These receptors were collected from a young man with multiple sclerosis.

This clonotype was counted only a few times. V usage is TRBV6-2 or TRBV6-3 and J usage is TRBJ1-2, with D possibly being TRBD1 (5 bases). Germline CDR1 and CDR2: MNHEY and SVGEGT. The V and J ends lost 4 bases and 4 bases respectively, with 13 bases between them. The CDR3 consists of 14 residues. This CDR3 is CASSSQGRVYGYTF. CDR3 sequence (DNA): TGTGCCAGCAGTTCTCAGGGACGGGTCTATGGCTACACCTTC.

The rearrangement joins TRBV12-3 or TRBV12-4 to TRBJ2-2; TRBD2 might be the D (7 bases). CDR3 length: 16 residues. The V end lost 6 bases, the J end lost 4 bases, and 18 bases lay between the germline ends. In DNA, the CDR3 is TGTGCCAGCAGGCCACGGGGGGCGCGGGGCACCGGGGAGCTGTTTTTT. Protein sequence: CASRPRGARGTGELFF.

This clonotype was seen repeatedly, ten times or more. One end of the junction does not line up with germline, which may come from a read error. The V and J genes are TRBV5-6 and TRBJ1-5, with TRBD1 as a possible D gene (5 bases). CDR1 and CDR2 from the germline V gene are SGHDT and YYEEEE. The CDR3 has 15 amino acids. The CDR3 DNA is TGTGCCAGCAGCTTAGGGGATAGGAACAATCAGCCCCAGAATTTT. Translating it yields CASSLGDRNNQPQNF.

In this sample, this clonotype turned up many times. The chain recombines TRBV9 with TRBJ2-1, with 7 bases aligning to TRBD2. The germline gives CDR1 SGDLS, CDR2 YYNGEE. The CDR3 has 14 residues. The V and J ends lost 3 bases and 8 bases, in that order; junction bases with no gene match: 8. The CDR3 here is CASSASGRQDEQFF. CDR3 sequence (DNA): TGTGCCAGCAGCGCATCCGGGAGGCAGGATGAGCAGTTCTTC.

This clonotype was detected ten times or more. This rearrangement joins TRBV5-1 to TRBJ2-7, with TRBD1 identical over 9 bases. CDR3 length equals 15 residues. The V segment lost 3 bases and the J segment 2 bases; nucleotides outside the gene matches: 6. The V gene's germline CDR1 is SGHRS and CDR2 YFSETQ. This CDR3 reads CASSSPGQGTYEQYF. DNA of the CDR3: TGCGCCAGCAGCTCCCCGGGACAGGGAACCTACGAGCAGTACTTC.

This clonotype showed up many times. CDR3: CASSLRPAGRGQGFTDTQYF. CDR3 coding DNA: TGTGCCAGCAGCTTAAGGCCCGCCGGAAGAGGACAGGGGTTCACAGATACGCAGTATTTT. V gene TRBV7-6 combines with J gene TRBJ2-3; 9 nucleotides align to TRBD1. The trim removed 2 bases at V and 2 bases at J, leaving 17 bases unmatched. This CDR3 region has 20 residues. Germline V lookup: CDR1 SGHVS, CDR2 FNYEAQ.

This clonotype has at least ten counts. The rearrangement uses TRBV4-2 and TRBJ2-5; D is perhaps TRBD1 (5 bases). The CDR3 runs 14 residues. From germline, CDR1 is LGHNA and CDR2 YNFKEQ. V lost 4 bases, J lost 3 bases, and 12 bases lay in between. The CDR3 DNA is TGTGCCAGCAGCCTAGTAGACAGAAAAGAGACCCAGTACTTC. Its protein is CASSLVDRKETQYF.

Many counts were recorded for this clonotype. This chain connects TRBV27 to TRBJ2-6; 8 positions match TRBD2. Per the germline V gene, CDR1 is MNHEY and CDR2 is SMNVEV (reference sequence). Losses at the gene ends were 2 bases for V and 3 bases for J; bases not matched to a gene: 9. This CDR3 has 18 residues. CDR3 sequence reads: CASSLSGGGPGGANVLTF. In nucleotides, the CDR3 is TGTGCCAGCAGTTTAAGTGGCGGGGGGCCCGGTGGGGCCAACGTCCTGACTTTC.

This clonotype was observed at least ten times. The chain uses TRBV24-1 and TRBJ2-5; TRBD1 agrees at 9 bases. The CDR3 consists of 17 residues. Germline CDR1 and CDR2: KGHDR and SFDVKD. J lost 2 bases, V lost 4 bases, and 10 bases had no gene match. The CDR3 here is CATSDPEGQGTQETQYF. DNA for the CDR3: TGTGCCACCAGTGACCCCGAAGGACAGGGGACTCAAGAGACCCAGTACTTC.

This clonotype was seen many times. The chain combines TRBV21-1 with TRBJ2-4. TRBV21-1 is marked as a pseudogene. The CDR3 contains 13 residues. CDR3 in DNA: TGTGCCAGCAATGGTATAGCCAAAAACATTCAGTACTTC. Translating it yields CASNGIAKNIQYF.

In its sample, this clonotype was seen many times. The CDR3 reads CASSLGTGGFNQPQHF. CDR3 in DNA: TGTGCCAGCAGCTTGGGGACAGGGGGTTTTAATCAGCCCCAGCATTTT. This chain links TRBV7-9 with TRBJ1-5; TRBD1 aligns across 11 bases. CDR1 SEHNR and CDR2 FQNEAQ come from the germline V gene (reference sequence). V was clipped by 3 bases and J by 4 bases; unmatched bases: 5. The CDR3 sequence is 16 residues long.

This clonotype is medium-sized (0.01 to 0.1%) in the sample. V is TRBV15 and J is TRBJ2-7; TRBD2 matches at 8 bases. V was clipped by 5 bases and J by 3 bases; unmatched bases: 9. Germline V CDR1 and CDR2: LNHNV, YYDKDF (reference sequence). The CDR3 totals 15 residues. DNA for the CDR3: TGTGCCACCAGCGGATTAGCGGGATCGGGCTACGAGCAGTACTTC. Protein product: CATSGLAGSGYEQYF.

Details on this clonotype: This may be a read error, as it is one base from a much larger clone. The chain links TRBV5-4 to TRBJ1-2; D unclear. Germline CDR1 SGHNT, CDR2 YYREEE (reference sequence). V dropped 4 bases and J dropped 4 bases, with 11 bases sitting between them. This CDR3 spans 13 amino acids. CDR3 amino acids: CASSAKDLYGYTF. CDR3 nucleotide sequence: TGTGCCAGCAGCGCAAAGGACCTCTATGGCTACACCTTC.

In this sample, this clonotype turned up many times. The chain has TRBV9 and TRBJ2-3; TRBD2 matches at 10 bases. V shed 3 bases and J 1 base; nucleotides not matched to a gene: 8. The CDR3 is 17 amino acids. Germline V gene data show CDR1 as SGDLS and CDR2 as YYNGEE. In DNA, the CDR3 is TGTGCCAGCAGCGACTTGCCCGGGACTAGCGGCACAGATACGCAGTATTTT. Its protein is CASSDLPGTSGTDTQYF.

This clonotype was detected many times. This chain uses TRBV4-3 with TRBJ2-1, with D perhaps matching TRBD1 (5 bases). The CDR3 has 13 residues. Trimming removed 2 bases at V and 10 bases at J, with 12 bases between. CDR1 and CDR2 (germline): LGHNA, YSLEER. CDR3 sequence (DNA): TGCGCCAGCAGCCAAACGACAGCCGGGGAGCAGTTCTTC. Residues: CASSQTTAGEQFF.

The table lists this clonotype with many counts. The genes are TRBV7-9 and TRBJ2-5; D assignment may be TRBD1 or TRBD2 (5 bases each). CDR1 SEHNR and CDR2 FQNEAQ come from the germline V gene (reference sequence). Trimming took off 2 bases at V and 1 base at J, with 11 bases between the two ends. There are 15 residues in the CDR3. The DNA of the CDR3 is TGTGCCAGCAGCTTAATTTCGGGGCCCCAAGAGACCCAGTACTTC. Translating gives CASSLISGPQETQYF.

In its sample, this clonotype was seen many times. The CDR3 sequence: CSASLAGNTGELFF. CDR3 nucleotide sequence: TGCAGTGCTAGTTTGGCGGGGAACACCGGGGAGCTGTTTTTT. The V and J genes are TRBV20-1 and TRBJ2-2; D may be TRBD2 (5 bases). The CDR3 loop spans 14 amino acids. Germline CDR1 reads DFQATT; CDR2 reads SNEGSKA (reference sequence). Trimming took 3 bases from V and 1 from J, leaving 9 bases between them.

This clonotype was observed many times. This CDR3 reads CASRPREANYGYTF. CDR3 nucleotide sequence: TGCGCCAGCAGGCCCAGGGAGGCTAACTATGGCTACACCTTC. This sequence joins TRBV5-1 and TRBJ1-2; TRBD1 might be the D (5 bases). This CDR3 is 14 amino acids long. Germline CDR1 SGHRS, CDR2 YFSETQ. Trimming shortened V by 5 bases and J by 0 bases, and 11 bases separated the two germline ends.

In its sample, this clonotype was seen many times. The CDR3: CASSSGRLLYF. CDR3 bases: TGTGCCAGCAGCAGTGGGCGTTTACTGTACTTC. This chain joins TRBV3-1 and TRBJ2-7; unclear D gene. Germline lookup yields CDR1 LGHDT and CDR2 YNNKEL (reference sequence). V shed 5 bases and J shed 12 bases, with 14 bases lying between them. The CDR3 loop spans 11 amino acids.

This clonotype has ten or more counts. The chain carries TRBV5-1 and TRBJ1-1; 7 positions match TRBD1. V trimming: 3 bases; J trimming: 3 bases; junction bases outside the gene matches: 11. Germline V gene data show CDR1 as SGHRS and CDR2 as YFSETQ. The CDR3 contains 16 residues. This chain's CDR3 is CASSSQGGGRDTEAFF. The CDR3 DNA reads TGCGCCAGCAGCTCCCAGGGGGGGGGCCGGGACACTGAAGCTTTCTTT.

This clonotype was counted only a few times. The chain couples TRBV5-1 to TRBJ2-1, with 12 bases aligning to TRBD2. V was clipped by 0 bases and J by 7 bases; unmatched bases: 5. The CDR3 runs 16 residues. Germline V lookup: CDR1 SGHRS, CDR2 YFSETQ. As DNA, the CDR3 is TGCGCCAGCAGCTTGGGGCTAGCGGGAGGGCAAAATGAGCAGTTCTTC. It translates to CASSLGLAGGQNEQFF.

This clonotype has only a few counts. The CDR3 loop reads CSALVGNTEAFF. The DNA of the CDR3 is TGCAGTGCTTTGGTCGGGAACACTGAAGCTTTCTTT. The rearrangement joins TRBV20-1 to TRBJ1-1; D remains unclear. Trimming removed 5 bases from V and 1 base from J, with 8 bases in between. There are 12 residues in the CDR3. In germline, CDR1 is DFQATT, CDR2 SNEGSKA (reference sequence).

The table lists this clonotype with many counts. The genes are TRBV5-5 and TRBJ1-1, with unresolved D. There are 14 residues in the CDR3. Germline-derived CDR1 and CDR2 are SGHKS and YYEKEE (reference sequence). V was pared by 0 bases and J by 6 bases, with 12 bases between. The CDR3 DNA sequence: TGTGCCAGCAGCTTGGATGCCGGGGTTTCTGAAGCTTTCTTT. Encoded protein: CASSLDAGVSEAFF.

This clonotype was seen repeatedly, ten times or more. The J gene is TRBJ2-1, the V gene TRBV7-6; D may match TRBD1 or TRBD2 (5 bases each). The V gene's germline CDR1 is SGHVS and CDR2 FNYEAQ. Trimming stripped 4 bases from V and 13 bases from J, with 14 bases between. This CDR3 region has 12 residues. The DNA of the CDR3 is TGTGCCAGCAGCTCCAGGGACCGGGCCCAGTTCTTC. This sequence encodes CASSSRDRAQFF.